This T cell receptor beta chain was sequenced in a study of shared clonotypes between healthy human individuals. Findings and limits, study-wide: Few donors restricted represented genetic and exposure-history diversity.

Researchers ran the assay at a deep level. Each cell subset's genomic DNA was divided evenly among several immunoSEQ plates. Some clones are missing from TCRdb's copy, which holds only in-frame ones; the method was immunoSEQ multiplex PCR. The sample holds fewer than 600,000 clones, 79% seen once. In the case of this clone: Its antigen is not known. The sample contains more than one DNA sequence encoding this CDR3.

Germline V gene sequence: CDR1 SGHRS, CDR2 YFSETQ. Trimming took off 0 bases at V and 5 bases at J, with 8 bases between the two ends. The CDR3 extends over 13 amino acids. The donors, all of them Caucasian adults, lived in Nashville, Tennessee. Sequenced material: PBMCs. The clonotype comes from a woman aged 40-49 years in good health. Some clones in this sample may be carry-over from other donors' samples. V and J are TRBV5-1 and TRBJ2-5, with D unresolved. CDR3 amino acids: CASSLAGGETQYF. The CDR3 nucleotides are TGCGCCAGCAGCTTGGCAGGTGGGGAGACCCAGTACTTC.